These 28 T cell receptor beta chains were sequenced from one sample in a study of vaccination and CD4 T cells after COVID-19. These receptors are not linked to any known antigen. CD4+ T cells that had been cultured provided DNA sequenced with the Oncomine TCR Beta short-read assay. MiXCR was run by TCRdb on the PCR reads, yielding one entry per CDR3 protein. The data show approximately 14,000 distinct CDR3 sequences, about half seen once. Treatment specified: roughly 11-day PBMC culture with coronavirus spike peptide pools or control peptides (ViraFEST assay). The sample taken for sequencing was CD4+ T cells from blood, cultured in vitro. Receptors originate from a human donor who had recovered from COVID-19.

This clonotype came up a few times. J is TRBJ2-2 and V is TRBV20-1; D may be TRBD1 or TRBD2 (5 bases each). Looked up from germline, CDR1 is DFQATT and CDR2 is SNEGSKA (reference sequence). Trimming shortened V by 3 bases and J by 5 bases, and 13 bases separated the two germline ends. This CDR3 spans 14 amino acids. In nucleotides, the CDR3 is TGCAGTGCTAGGGGGGTCCAGGGTACCGGGGAGCTGTTTTTT. Encoded protein: CSARGVQGTGELFF.

The chain uses TRBV5-1 and TRBJ2-3; D unclear. Between the trimmed V and J ends, which lost 0 bases and 0 bases, there was a span of 5 bases. The V gene's germline CDR1 is SGHRS and CDR2 YFSETQ. The CDR3 spans 14 residues. CDR3 sequence reads: CASSLADSTDTQYF. CDR3 nucleotide sequence: TGCGCCAGCAGCTTGGCGGACAGCACAGATACGCAGTATTTT.

This clonotype was detected a few times. The chain is built from TRBV15 and TRBJ2-1; no clear D gene. The CDR3 is 13 residues long. V lost 0 bases and J 7 bases, leaving 7 bases between the germline ends. Germline CDR1 is LNHNV and CDR2 is YYDKDF (reference sequence). The CDR3 coding sequence is TGTGCCACCAGCAGAGATCCAGAAAATGAGCAGTTCTTC. Translated: CATSRDPENEQFF.

CDR3 sequence (DNA): TGTGCCAGCTCACGTACAGAGGCGGGTGAGCAGTTCTTC. It specifies CASSRTEAGEQFF. The rearrangement links TRBV18 to TRBJ2-1; D is perhaps TRBD2 (5 bases). CDR1 and CDR2 (germline): KGHSH, LQKENI. The CDR3 is 13 amino acids. V shed 4 bases and J shed 9 bases, with 13 bases lying between them.

The chain has TRBV10-1 and TRBJ2-5; 11 bases align to TRBD2. The germline CDR1 and CDR2 sequences are WNHNN and SYGVQD (reference sequence). The CDR3 spans 16 residues. V dropped 5 bases and J dropped 5; count of bases not matched to a gene: 10. The chain's CDR3 is CASSPTSGSVTETQYF. The CDR3 DNA sequence: TGCGCCAGCAGTCCTACTAGCGGGAGTGTAACGGAGACCCAGTACTTC.

The chain recombines TRBV9 with TRBJ2-5; 8 nucleotides align to TRBD2. J was trimmed by 1 base and V by 6 bases; bases with no gene match: 8. The CDR3 contains 15 residues. Germline assignment: CDR1 SGDLS and CDR2 YYNGEE. CDR3 sequence: CASTPSGGFQETQYF. In DNA form, the CDR3 reads TGTGCCAGCACCCCCTCGGGAGGGTTCCAAGAGACCCAGTACTTC.

In its sample, this clonotype was seen a few times. In DNA, the CDR3 is TGTGCCAGCAGCCACAGTAATTCACCCCTCCACTTT. Translating gives CASSHSNSPLHF. V is TRBV12-3 or TRBV12-4 and J is TRBJ1-6, with no clear D. V lost 6 bases and J 6 bases, leaving 6 bases between the germline ends. The CDR3 extends over 12 amino acids.

The J gene is TRBJ2-5, the V gene TRBV28; 13 nucleotides line up with TRBD2. With V trimmed by 8 bases and J by 4 bases, 7 bases remained unmatched. This CDR3 region has 15 residues. CDR1 and CDR2 (germline): MDHEN, SYDVKM. DNA of the CDR3: TGTGCCAGCGACCGACTAGCGGGAGGTGGAGAGACCCAGTACTTC. This encodes CASDRLAGGGETQYF.

There are a few counts of this clonotype. This chain uses TRBV6-1 with TRBJ2-7; TRBD1 agrees at 8 bases. The CDR3 has 15 residues. Germline CDR1 is MNHNS and CDR2 is SASEGT. V was pared by 0 bases and J by 3 bases, with 4 bases of the junction left unmatched. As DNA, the CDR3 is TGTGCCAGCAGTGAAGCTCCGGGACAGGACTACGAGCAGTACTTC. Its protein is CASSEAPGQDYEQYF.

The rearrangement uses TRBV9 and TRBJ1-2; 8 positions agree with TRBD1. This CDR3 is 15 amino acids long. Germline values: CDR1 SGDLS, CDR2 YYNGEE. V was pared by 4 bases and J by 1 base, with 6 bases of the junction left unmatched. CDR3 amino acids: CASSSGRGLNYGYTF. The CDR3 coding sequence is TGTGCCAGCAGCTCGGGCAGGGGGCTTAACTATGGCTACACCTTC.

J is TRBJ1-2 and V is TRBV6-1, with 10 bases identical to TRBD1. The CDR3 is made up of 15 amino acids. Trimming took 6 bases from V and 0 from J; bases not matched to a gene: 4. Germline CDR1 and CDR2: MNHNS and SASEGT. The CDR3 protein is CASREGTGANYGYTF. Here the CDR3 DNA reads TGTGCCAGCAGGGAGGGGACAGGGGCTAACTATGGCTACACCTTC.

The J gene is TRBJ1-5, the V gene TRBV30, with TRBD1 matching 8 bases. With V trimmed by 4 bases and J by 4 bases, 6 bases remained unmatched. The CDR3 loop spans 14 amino acids. Germline V gene sequence: CDR1 GTSNPN, CDR2 SVGIG (reference sequence). The CDR3 protein is CAWNAGGRNQPQHF. The CDR3 nucleotides read TGTGCCTGGAATGCAGGGGGCCGAAATCAGCCCCAGCATTTT.

The chain recombines TRBV20-1 with TRBJ2-1, with 8 bases aligning to TRBD2. Germline loops: CDR1 DFQATT, CDR2 SNEGSKA (reference sequence). V was clipped by 3 bases and J by 6 bases; unmatched bases: 10. The CDR3 has 15 residues. DNA for the CDR3: TGCAGTGCTAGTGATGGGACTAGGATTGGCAATGAGCAGTTCTTC. It yields the protein CSASDGTRIGNEQFF.

V is TRBV27 and J is TRBJ2-5; D call uncertain. CDR1 is MNHEY, CDR2 SMNVEV, per germline (reference sequence). V was clipped by 2 bases and J by 1 base, with 5 bases between them. The CDR3 totals 13 residues. The CDR3 DNA follows: TGTGCCAGCAGTTTAGGGTTCCAAGAGACCCAGTACTTC. It specifies CASSLGFQETQYF.

This clonotype was recorded a few times. The J gene is TRBJ2-2, the V gene TRBV27; D ambiguous. This CDR3 is 17 amino acids long. The germline CDR1 and CDR2 sequences are MNHEY and SMNVEV (reference sequence). The ends were cut back, 6 bases at V and 1 base at J, with 18 bases in the middle. As DNA, the CDR3 is TGTGCCAGCAGACCCCTTGTCCCCAAACGGAACACCGGGGAGCTGTTTTTT. Its protein is CASRPLVPKRNTGELFF.

The chain joins TRBV5-1 to TRBJ2-7; D gene uncertain. This CDR3 contains 14 residues. The germline gives CDR1 SGHRS, CDR2 YFSETQ. Trimming removed 3 bases from V and 3 bases from J, with 13 bases in between. This chain's CDR3 is CASSSPAPSYEQYF. CDR3 sequence (DNA): TGCGCCAGCAGCTCCCCTGCCCCCAGCTACGAGCAGTACTTC.

V usage is TRBV7-7 and J usage is TRBJ2-5; D gene uncertain. Per germline, CDR1 SSHAT and CDR2 FNYEAQ (reference sequence). The CDR3 contains 13 residues. V was clipped by 6 bases and J by 7 bases, with 15 bases between them. Here the CDR3 DNA reads TGTGCCAGCAGTGTAAATTATCTTGGGACCCAGTACTTC. Protein sequence: CASSVNYLGTQYF.

Worth noting for this clonotype: Sequence at one end of the junction differs from germline and may be a read error. CDR3: CTSSLSAAVAGGYEQYF. The CDR3 nucleotides are TGCACCAGCAGTTTATCCGCCGCCGTGGCGGGAGGCTACGAGCAGTACTTC. The chain is built from TRBV27 and TRBJ2-7; 8 positions match TRBD2. The germline gives CDR1 MNHEY, CDR2 SMNVEV (reference sequence). The CDR3 is made up of 17 amino acids.

The J gene is TRBJ2-4, the V gene TRBV20-1; D tentatively reads TRBD1 or TRBD2 (5 bases each). CDR3 length: 17 amino acids. CDR1 and CDR2 (germline): DFQATT, SNEGSKA (reference sequence). Trimming removed 1 base at V and 0 bases at J, with 16 bases between. CDR3 sequence: CSARGDGGLIAKNIQYF. As DNA, the CDR3 is TGCAGTGCTAGAGGGGATGGGGGATTGATAGCCAAAAACATTCAGTACTTC.

This clonotype was observed a few times. The chain couples TRBV20-1 to TRBJ1-3; no clear D gene. The V gene's germline CDR1 is DFQATT and CDR2 SNEGSKA (reference sequence). Trimming removed 6 bases at V and 8 bases at J, with 17 bases between. The CDR3 runs 13 residues. The DNA for the CDR3 is TGCAGTGCCAAGGGAGGTCCCGTGGACACCATATATTTT. Protein product: CSAKGGPVDTIYF.

By share of the sample, this clonotype is medium-sized. The rearrangement uses TRBV10-3 and TRBJ1-1, with D possibly being TRBD1 (6 bases). Trimming shortened V by 5 bases and J by 4 bases, and 11 bases separated the two germline ends. The CDR3 covers 13 residues. Germline-derived CDR1 and CDR2 are ENHRY and SYGVKD. CDR3 in DNA: TGTGCCATCAGTAACAGGGATAGCACTGAAGCTTTCTTT. Residues: CAISNRDSTEAFF.

J is TRBJ2-3 and V is TRBV11-2; TRBD2 matches at 8 bases. V lost 6 bases, J lost 1 base, and 9 bases stayed unmatched. CDR3 length: 16 residues. Germline V lookup: CDR1 SGHAT, CDR2 FQNNGV. Here the CDR3 DNA reads TGTGCCAGCAGGCCGAATAGCGGGAAGCGCACAGATACGCAGTATTTT. This codes for CASRPNSGKRTDTQYF.

The CDR3 DNA follows: TGTGCCAGCAGTCTTCGGCCCTACGAGCAGTACTTC. Amino acids: CASSLRPYEQYF. The chain recombines TRBV28 with TRBJ2-7, with D hard to call. The germline V and J ends were trimmed by 5 bases and 2 bases, with 7 bases remaining between them. The CDR3 has 12 amino acids. Per the germline V gene, CDR1 is MDHEN and CDR2 is SYDVKM.

The V and J genes are TRBV2 and TRBJ2-5; maybe TRBD2 (6 bases). The V gene's germline CDR1 is SNHLY and CDR2 FYNNEI. This CDR3 comprises 13 residues. Trimming pared 6 bases from V and 4 bases from J, leaving 12 bases between. CDR3 amino acids: CASREGTGETQYF. The CDR3 region has the DNA TGTGCCAGCAGGGAGGGGACGGGAGAGACCCAGTACTTC. Based on the CDR3 plus reference TRBV2 and TRBJ2-5, the full variable domain is EPEVTQTPSHQVTQMGQEVILRCVPISNHLYFYWYRQILGQKVEFLVSFYNNEISEKSEIFDDQFSVERPDGSNFTLKIRSTKLEDSAMYFCASREGTGETQYFGPGTRLLVL.

This clonotype came up a few times. V is TRBV27 and J is TRBJ2-2; unclear D gene. This CDR3 is built from 16 residues. Trimming removed 0 bases from V and 1 base from J, with 9 bases in between. The germline gives CDR1 MNHEY, CDR2 SMNVEV (reference sequence). The DNA of the CDR3 is TGTGCCAGCAGTTTATCGGTACGGAGGAACACCGGGGAGCTGTTTTTT. Protein product: CASSLSVRRNTGELFF.

The gene calls are TRBV4-1 and TRBJ2-5, with D tentatively TRBD2 (5 bases). Trimming took 4 bases from V and 5 from J, leaving 11 bases between them. The CDR3 length is 13 residues. Per germline, CDR1 MGHRA and CDR2 YSYEKL. The CDR3 loop is CASSRGGLETQYF. Here the CDR3 DNA reads TGCGCCAGCAGCCGAGGAGGTTTGGAGACCCAGTACTTC.

V is TRBV6-2 or TRBV6-3 and J is TRBJ1-1, with D hard to call. Between the trimmed V and J ends, which lost 3 bases and 0 bases, there was a span of 8 bases. The CDR3 totals 14 residues. In germline, CDR1 is MNHEY, CDR2 SVGEGT. Here the CDR3 reads CASSYFRVNTEAFF. The DNA of the CDR3 is TGTGCCAGCAGTTATTTTAGGGTGAACACTGAAGCTTTCTTT.

This clonotype qualifies as medium-sized. This sequence joins TRBV27 and TRBJ1-1; perhaps TRBD1 as D (5 bases). Trimming removed 4 bases from V and 0 bases from J, with 21 bases in between. The CDR3 is 18 amino acids. Germline values: CDR1 MNHEY, CDR2 SMNVEV (reference sequence). The CDR3: CASSSTRTPLTLNTEAFF. CDR3 bases: TGTGCCAGCAGTTCTACCCGGACACCATTAACGTTGAACACTGAAGCTTTCTTT.